This T cell receptor beta chain was identified in a study of T-cell memory formation after mild COVID-19. Across the study: The TCR clusters were mostly specific to one donor.

This CDR3 is 16 amino acids long. Trimming removed 8 bases from V and 3 bases from J; junction bases left unmatched: 12. TCRdb reanalysed the 5' RACE reads using MiXCR and keeps one entry per CDR3 protein. Here the sample spans approximately 480,000 distinct CDR3 sequences, approximately 18% being singletons. In the case of this clonotype: No antigen is known for it.

Study-wide points: Contracting clones from day 15 to 85 showed balanced CD4/CD8; later expanders favored CD4+. The second-wave clones peaking on day 37 were not confirmed as SARS-CoV-2-specific.

This receptor was taken from an adult woman who had mild COVID-19 (a few samples of this study predate the infection). Cell type and time point are not known. The rearrangement links TRBV12-3 or TRBV12-4 to TRBJ2-3; TRBD1 matches 9 bases. Sequencing input: PBMCs or a T cell subset sorted from them (not recorded which). The CDR3 DNA reads as TGTGCCAGCTATTCCCAACCGGACAGGGGAACAGATACGCAGTATTTT. Encoded protein: CASYSQPDRGTDTQYF.